One sample yielded the 12 T cell receptor beta chains listed below, sequenced in a study of blood T cell repertoires in COVID-19. Only in-frame clones appear in the TCRdb table, and some are missing; sequencing was by immunoSEQ multiplex PCR. The data contain 50,000 to 85,000 clones, around 77% of them singletons. Sequenced input: peripheral blood. The receptors here all came from a human donor in a cohort sampled during active COVID-19.

This chain uses TRBV10-3 with TRBJ2-7; TRBD1 agrees at 12 bases. V was clipped by 4 bases and J by 2 bases; unmatched bases: 3. Germline CDR1 reads ENHRY; CDR2 reads SYGVKD. This CDR3 comprises 15 residues. CDR3 residues: CAISGGTGGTYEQYF. CDR3 sequence (DNA): TGTGCCATCAGTGGGGGGACAGGGGGCACCTACGAGCAGTACTTC.

There are a few counts of this clone. This sequence joins TRBV27 and TRBJ2-7, with 8 bases matching TRBD1. The CDR3 spans 16 residues. V lost 0 bases and J lost 4; bases outside the gene matches: 8. Germline assignment: CDR1 MNHEY and CDR2 SMNVEV (reference sequence). The CDR3 nucleotides are TGTGCCAGCAGTTTATCACCAGGGGGCGCACGGTACGAGCAGTACTTC. The encoded protein is CASSLSPGGARYEQYF.

V usage is TRBV7-2 and J usage is TRBJ2-5, with TRBD1 as a possible D gene (6 bases). V lost 5 bases and J lost 5, with 12 bases in between. The CDR3 loop spans 13 amino acids. Per germline, CDR1 SGHTA and CDR2 FQGNSA. CDR3 DNA: TGTGCCAGCAGCACGGCTAGGGGGGAGACCCAGTACTTC. Translation gives CASSTARGETQYF.

This clone was seen more than once but under ten times. The V call is TRBV28, the J call TRBJ1-5, with a tentative D call TRBD1 (5 bases). This CDR3 region has 15 residues. Germline assignment: CDR1 MDHEN and CDR2 SYDVKM. The V end was cut by 6 bases, the J end by 4 bases, with 16 bases between. CDR3 in amino acids: CASRSDRSFNQPQHF. In DNA form, the CDR3 reads TGTGCCAGCAGGTCAGACAGATCTTTTAATCAGCCCCAGCATTTT.

The chain recombines TRBV5-4 with TRBJ2-7; 8 positions match TRBD1. The germline CDR1 and CDR2 sequences are SGHNT and YYREEE (reference sequence). The CDR3 is 16 residues long. V dropped 0 bases and J dropped 5; count of bases not matched to a gene: 10. The DNA for the CDR3 is TGTGCCAGCAGCTTGGCCGGGCAGGGGGCTAAAAACGAGCAGTACTTC. Encoded protein: CASSLAGQGAKNEQYF.

The V gene is TRBV3-1 (or the pseudogene TRBV3-2), the J gene TRBJ2-7; D uncertain. Germline loops: CDR1 LGHDT, CDR2 YNNKEL (reference sequence). The CDR3 runs to 11 residues. V was clipped by 2 bases and J by 8 bases, with 7 bases between them. The CDR3, as DNA: TGTGCCAGCAGCCAACAACTCCAGCAGTACTTC. It translates to CASSQQLQQYF.

The chain joins TRBV6-5 to TRBJ1-2; perhaps TRBD1 as D (5 bases). Trimming cost V 6 bases and J 3 bases, with 17 bases left between them. This CDR3 comprises 15 residues. In germline, CDR1 is MNHEY, CDR2 SVGAGI. The CDR3 region has the DNA TGTGCCAGCAGGATGGGACTTTCTGAGGACTATGGCTACACCTTC. Protein: CASRMGLSEDYGYTF.

The CDR3 sequence is CAWSASGAQDTQYF. The CDR3 DNA sequence: TGTGCCTGGAGCGCCTCAGGGGCGCAAGATACGCAGTATTTT. The rearrangement links TRBV30 to TRBJ2-3, with TRBD1 as a possible D gene (6 bases). The germline gives CDR1 GTSNPN, CDR2 SVGIG (reference sequence). There are 14 residues in the CDR3. V lost 3 bases, J lost 5 bases, and 15 bases lay in between. Based on the CDR3 plus reference TRBV30 and TRBJ2-3, the full variable domain is SQTIHQWPATLVQPVGSPLSLECTVEGTSNPNLYWYRQAAGRGLQLLFYSVGIGQISSEVPQNLSASRPQDRQFILSSKKLLLSDSGFYLCAWSASGAQDTQYFGPGTRLTVL.

CDR3 nucleotides: TGTGCCAGCAGTCAACAGGGCTACGAGCAGTACTTC. Residues: CASSQQGYEQYF. The gene calls are TRBV6-5 and TRBJ2-7; D is possibly TRBD1 (6 bases). Trimming pared 5 bases from V and 3 bases from J, leaving 8 bases between. The CDR3 extends over 12 amino acids. Germline values: CDR1 MNHEY, CDR2 SVGAGI.

The chain carries TRBV27 and TRBJ1-5; TRBD1 might be the D (5 bases). Germline-derived CDR1 and CDR2 are MNHEY and SMNVEV (reference sequence). Trimming stripped 5 bases from V and 3 bases from J, with 14 bases between. The CDR3 runs to 15 residues. As DNA, the CDR3 is TGTGCCAGCAGTCCCCTATCAGGGATCAATCAGCCCCAGCATTTT. The encoded protein is CASSPLSGINQPQHF.

The gene calls are TRBV30 and TRBJ1-1, with 8 bases fitting TRBD1. The CDR3 spans 14 residues. Losses at the gene ends were 3 bases for V and 3 bases for J; bases not matched to a gene: 6. From germline, CDR1 is GTSNPN and CDR2 SVGIG (reference sequence). The CDR3 region has the DNA TGTGCCTGGAGGGGGGGACAGGTTCACACTGAAGCTTTCTTT. Residues: CAWRGGQVHTEAFF.

The chain employs TRBV10-3 and TRBJ2-1; 14 bases line up with TRBD2. The CDR3 contains 15 residues. Trimming removed 7 bases from V and 8 bases from J; junction bases left unmatched: 7. Germline lookup yields CDR1 ENHRY and CDR2 SYGVKD. Here the CDR3 DNA reads TGTGCCATCACCCAGGGACTAGCGGGAGAGTATGAGCAGTTCTTC. This sequence encodes CAITQGLAGEYEQFF.